The 6 T cell receptor beta chains below all came from one sample that was sequenced in a study of shared clonotypes between healthy human individuals. Generated by immunoSEQ multiplex PCR, the TCRdb table keeps only in-frame clones and is missing some. The sample contains around 2.3 million clones, around 95% of which appear only once. The material sequenced was naive CD4+ T cells sorted from blood. As to subset: CD45RA+ positively selected. The receptor set was obtained from a man aged 18 to 29 in good health.

The rearrangement links TRBV5-1 to TRBJ2-4, with D hard to call. The CDR3 consists of 15 residues. The ends were cut back, 0 bases at V and 0 bases at J, with 7 bases in the middle. The germline V gene encodes CDR1 SGHRS and CDR2 YFSETQ. The CDR3, as DNA: TGCGCCAGCAGCTTGGACGGAGTAGCCAAAAACATTCAGTACTTC. Translating it yields CASSLDGVAKNIQYF.

This clone was seen more than once but under ten times. V and J are TRBV7-2 and TRBJ1-6; the D is unclear. CDR3 length: 13 amino acids. The V gene's germline CDR1 is SGHTA and CDR2 FQGNSA. V lost 3 bases and J 7 bases, leaving 7 bases between the germline ends. The CDR3 DNA sequence: TGTGCCAGCAGCTTTGATCGCAATTCACCCCTCCACTTT. Its translation is CASSFDRNSPLHF.

The gene calls are TRBV7-3 and TRBJ1-1; 8 bases align to TRBD1. Germline V gives CDR1 SGHTA, CDR2 FQGTGA. V trimming: 6 bases; J trimming: 2 bases; junction bases outside the gene matches: 2. CDR3 size: 13 residues. The CDR3 is CASSQGANTEAFF. The CDR3 region has the DNA TGTGCCAGCAGTCAGGGGGCAAACACTGAAGCTTTCTTT. Based on the CDR3 plus reference TRBV7-3 and TRBJ1-1, the full variable domain is GAGVSQTPSNKVTEKGKYVELRCDPISGHTALYWYRQSLGQGPEFLIYFQGTGAADDSGLPNDRFFAVRPEGSVSTLKIQRTERGDSAVYLCASSQGANTEAFFGQGTRLTVV.

V is TRBV10-3 and J is TRBJ2-3, with 10 nucleotides matching TRBD2. The CDR3 is made up of 17 amino acids. Germline V gene lookup returns CDR1 ENHRY and CDR2 SYGVKD. Germline trimming cut 3 bases from V and 1 base from J; bases unmatched to any gene: 7. For the CDR3, the DNA is TGTGCCATCAGTGACCGAATTCTAGCGGGGGGCACAGATACGCAGTATTTT. Translation: CAISDRILAGGTDTQYF.

J is TRBJ2-7 and V is TRBV19; 7 bases match TRBD1. The CDR3 spans 13 residues. J gave up 3 bases and V 9 bases, and 8 bases lay outside the gene matches. Germline V gene lookup returns CDR1 LNHDA and CDR2 SQIVND (reference sequence). CDR3 sequence: CASPSRDSYEQYF. The CDR3 coding sequence is TGTGCCAGCCCGTCCCGGGACAGCTACGAGCAGTACTTC.

The chain is built from TRBV11-2 and TRBJ1-2; maybe TRBD1 (6 bases). The germline gives CDR1 SGHAT, CDR2 FQNNGV. Deletions cut 6 bases from V and 0 bases from J, with 14 bases between. The CDR3 has 15 residues. CDR3 nucleotides: TGTGCCAGCAGACGGTCAGGGGTCTCTAACTATGGCTACACCTTC. It codes for CASRRSGVSNYGYTF.